This TCR beta chain is from a study of T cell repertoires in cytomegalovirus infection. Study background: Alongside well-studied HLA-B-restricted CMV epitopes, recently identified HLA-C-restricted CMV epitopes were also used. Whole-study results and caveats: The ex vivo response was dominated by HLA-C-restricted CMV-specific TCR beta clonotypes.

Each CDR3 protein gets one entry after TCRdb re-called the reads with MiXCR. The data show some 350,000 distinct CDR3 sequences, roughly 28% seen once. With regard to this clonotype: Its cognate antigen is unknown.

Trimming cost V 1 base and J 7 bases; bases outside gene matches: 5. This CDR3 is built from 15 residues. Germline CDR1 reads SGHTA; CDR2 reads FQGTGA. This clonotype was sampled from a human donor in good health (CMV status not recorded). Some clones in this sample may be carry-over from other donors' samples. Sample: cultured PBMCs, taken from culture after CMV antigen stimulation. The V and J genes are TRBV7-3 and TRBJ2-1; 9 bases fit TRBD1. CDR3 nucleotides: TGTGCCAGCAGCTTAAGGGACAGGGATAGAAATGAGCAGTTCTTC. It yields the protein CASSLRDRDRNEQFF.